Described below is a single TCR beta chain sequence and its context. Its antigen remains unidentified. The protocol was immunoSEQ multiplex PCR, while the TCRdb copy is restricted to in-frame clones and leaves out a portion. Among 60,000 to 100,000 clones, around 92% were seen once, and the ten largest hold 0.53%. CDR1 LGHNT and CDR2 FRNRAP come from the germline V gene. J gave up 5 bases and V 5 bases, and 6 bases lay outside the gene matches. CDR3 length: 15 residues. This entry is derived from a study of OX40 agonist ivuxolimab in advanced cancers. General observations from the study: Partly responding patients at 0.1-3.0 mg/kg showed some of the smallest clonal expansion.

This TCR was sampled from an adult with an advanced solid tumor such as melanoma, head and neck, liver or kidney cancer. The source was CD4+ or CD8+ T cells sorted from blood, collected in a trial of the OX40 agonist ivuxolimab. The chain joins TRBV12-5 to TRBJ2-7, with 13 bases matching TRBD2. The CDR3 reads CASGPGGLAGDEQYF. CDR3 DNA sequence: TGTGCTAGTGGTCCCGGCGGACTAGCGGGAGACGAGCAGTACTTC.